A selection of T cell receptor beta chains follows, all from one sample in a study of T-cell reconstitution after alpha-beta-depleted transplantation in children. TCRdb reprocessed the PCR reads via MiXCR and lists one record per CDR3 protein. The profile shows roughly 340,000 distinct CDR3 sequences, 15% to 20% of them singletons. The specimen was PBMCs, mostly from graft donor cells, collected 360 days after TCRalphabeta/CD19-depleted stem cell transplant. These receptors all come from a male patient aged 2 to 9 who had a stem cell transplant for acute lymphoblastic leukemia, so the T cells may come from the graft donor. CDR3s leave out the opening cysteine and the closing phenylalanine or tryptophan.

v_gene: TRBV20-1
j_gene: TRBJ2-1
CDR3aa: SARGLGVVNEQF

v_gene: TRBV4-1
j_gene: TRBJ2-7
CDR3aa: ASSRQGTYEQY

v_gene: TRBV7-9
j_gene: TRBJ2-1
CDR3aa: ASSFSGILNNEQF

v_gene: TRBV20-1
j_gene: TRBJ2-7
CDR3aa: SASVWQFEQY

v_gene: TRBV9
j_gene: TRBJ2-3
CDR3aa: ASSTQSVPADTQY

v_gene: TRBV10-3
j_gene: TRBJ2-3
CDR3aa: AINDATTDTQY

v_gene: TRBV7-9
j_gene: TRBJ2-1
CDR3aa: ASSPNSGRRNEQF

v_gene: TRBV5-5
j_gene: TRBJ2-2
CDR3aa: ASSFGTFRAGELF

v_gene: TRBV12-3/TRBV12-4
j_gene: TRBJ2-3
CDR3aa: ASSSGTSGSFRDTQY

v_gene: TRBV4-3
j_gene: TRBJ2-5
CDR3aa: ASSQETGRTETQY